The rows below give T cell receptor beta chains drawn from one sample of a study of blood T cell repertoires in COVID-19. Profiled with immunoSEQ multiplex PCR; TCRdb holds only in-frame clones, not every one. The sample has some 110,000 clones, over 65% seen once; the top ten hold roughly 5.6%. Sequenced sample: peripheral blood. The source of these receptors is an older man with acute or convalescent COVID-19. Both conserved end residues are part of each CDR3. Each record gives: CDR3 DNA, CDR3 protein, V gene, clone size, D gene, J gene. The D gene is left open where the match is weak. Where a row states a size, it is once, few, many or the class of an expanded clone; other rows omit it.

CDR3nt: TGTGCCTGGAGTGTACTCGGGACCCAGTACTTC
CDR3aa: CAWSVLGTQYF
v_gene: TRBV30
abundance: few
d_gene: NA
j_gene: TRBJ2-5

CDR3nt: TGTGCCAGCAGCCAAGGAATGACACAGTCGTCCCTCCACTTT
CDR3aa: CASSQGMTQSSLHF
v_gene: TRBV3-1/TRBV3-2
abundance: NA
d_gene: NA
j_gene: TRBJ1-6

CDR3nt: TGTGCCTGGGCCCTGGGACAGAACAATGAGCAGTTCTTC
CDR3aa: CAWALGQNNEQFF
v_gene: TRBV30
abundance: NA
d_gene: TRBD1
j_gene: TRBJ2-1

CDR3nt: TGTGCCAGCAGTTTATTCGGGGCGGGGGGCTACACCTTC
CDR3aa: CASSLFGAGGYTF
v_gene: TRBV12-3/TRBV12-4
abundance: many
d_gene: NA
j_gene: TRBJ1-2

CDR3nt: TGTGCCAGCACCCTCGGCTACGAGCAGTACTTC
CDR3aa: CASTLGYEQYF
v_gene: TRBV28
abundance: once
d_gene: NA
j_gene: TRBJ2-7

CDR3nt: TGTGCCAGCAGCTTGGCGGGGACTAGCGGGAGGTCGAACATTCAGTACTTC
CDR3aa: CASSLAGTSGRSNIQYF
v_gene: TRBV5-5
abundance: NA
d_gene: TRBD2
j_gene: TRBJ2-4

CDR3nt: TGTGCCAGCAGCGGAGGGGACAGGGGGATTTATGGCTACACCTTC
CDR3aa: CASSGGDRGIYGYTF
v_gene: TRBV9
abundance: NA
d_gene: TRBD1
j_gene: TRBJ1-2

CDR3nt: TGTGCCAGCAGCTTTCATTTCCCGGGACTAGCGGGGGGAGCCAAAAACATTCAGTACTTC
CDR3aa: CASSFHFPGLAGGAKNIQYF
v_gene: TRBV7-8
abundance: NA
d_gene: TRBD2
j_gene: TRBJ2-4

CDR3nt: TGTGCCACCAGTGACTCGACAGGGGCCAATCAGCCCCAGCATTTT
CDR3aa: CATSDSTGANQPQHF
v_gene: TRBV24-1
abundance: NA
d_gene: TRBD1
j_gene: TRBJ1-5

CDR3nt: TGCAGCGTTGCGGGGTCTAGCACAGATACGCAGTATTTT
CDR3aa: CSVAGSSTDTQYF
v_gene: TRBV29-1
abundance: once
d_gene: NA
j_gene: TRBJ2-3

CDR3nt: TGTGCCAGCTATGCAGGCTCTGGAAACACCATATATTTT
CDR3aa: CASYAGSGNTIYF
v_gene: TRBV2
abundance: NA
d_gene: NA
j_gene: TRBJ1-3

CDR3nt: TGTGCCAGCAGCAAAGTTGAGAGTCAAGAGACCCAGTACTTC
CDR3aa: CASSKVESQETQYF
v_gene: TRBV21-1
abundance: NA
d_gene: NA
j_gene: TRBJ2-5

CDR3nt: TGTGCCAGCAGCCCCGGCCTAGCGGAAAACACAGATACGCAGTATTTT
CDR3aa: CASSPGLAENTDTQYF
v_gene: TRBV9
abundance: once
d_gene: TRBD2
j_gene: TRBJ2-3

CDR3nt: TGTGCCTGGAGTGTCTCCAGCGGGGCGCCCTACGAGCAGTACTTC
CDR3aa: CAWSVSSGAPYEQYF
v_gene: TRBV30
abundance: once
d_gene: TRBD2
j_gene: TRBJ2-7

CDR3nt: TGTGCCAGCAGTTACGGACAGGGGACGGCTGAAGCTTTCTTT
CDR3aa: CASSYGQGTAEAFF
v_gene: TRBV6-5
abundance: NA
d_gene: TRBD1
j_gene: TRBJ1-1

CDR3nt: TGTGCCAGCAGCTTCAAACTTGAGTCCTACGAGCAGTACTTC
CDR3aa: CASSFKLESYEQYF
v_gene: TRBV11-2
abundance: NA
d_gene: NA
j_gene: TRBJ2-7

CDR3nt: TGTGCCAGTAGTATGAGGCGATCTAACTATGGCTACACCTTC
CDR3aa: CASSMRRSNYGYTF
v_gene: TRBV19
abundance: NA
d_gene: NA
j_gene: TRBJ1-2

CDR3nt: TGTGCCAGCAGCACCGGACAGGGACTTAGCAATCAGCCCCAGCATTTT
CDR3aa: CASSTGQGLSNQPQHF
v_gene: TRBV7-9
abundance: NA
d_gene: TRBD1
j_gene: TRBJ1-5

CDR3nt: TGCAGTGCCTCCAGGCCAGATACGCAGTATTTT
CDR3aa: CSASRPDTQYF
v_gene: TRBV20-1
abundance: NA
d_gene: NA
j_gene: TRBJ2-3

CDR3nt: TGTGCCAGCAGTCGGCTAGCGGAAGGGGAGCTGTTTTTT
CDR3aa: CASSRLAEGELFF
v_gene: TRBV11-3
abundance: NA
d_gene: TRBD2
j_gene: TRBJ2-2

CDR3nt: TGTGCCAGCAGTCCACCCGGGACAGGGGGCAGGGATACGCAGTATTTT
CDR3aa: CASSPPGTGGRDTQYF
v_gene: TRBV28
abundance: once
d_gene: TRBD1
j_gene: TRBJ2-3

CDR3nt: TGTGCCAGCAGTTACCCCGCTAGCGGGGGGGCGCAGACCCAGTACTTC
CDR3aa: CASSYPASGGAQTQYF
v_gene: TRBV6-2/TRBV6-3
abundance: NA
d_gene: TRBD2
j_gene: TRBJ2-5

CDR3nt: TGTGCCAGCAGCCCCCCCCCGCGGGCTGAAGCTTTCTTT
CDR3aa: CASSPPPRAEAFF
v_gene: TRBV13
abundance: NA
d_gene: NA
j_gene: TRBJ1-1

CDR3nt: TGTGCCAGCAGCCGGGACAGGAATTCACCCCTCCACTTT
CDR3aa: CASSRDRNSPLHF
v_gene: TRBV5-4
abundance: NA
d_gene: TRBD1
j_gene: TRBJ1-6

CDR3nt: TGTGCCTGGAGCCCCCCCAGTTCCTACGAGCAGTACTTC
CDR3aa: CAWSPPSSYEQYF
v_gene: TRBV30
abundance: once
d_gene: NA
j_gene: TRBJ2-7

CDR3nt: TGTGCAACTCGGGACAGCACCCCGAACACTGAAGCTTTCTTT
CDR3aa: CATRDSTPNTEAFF
v_gene: TRBV19
abundance: NA
d_gene: TRBD1
j_gene: TRBJ1-1

CDR3nt: TGCGCCAGCAGCAGTGACAATTTAGGGGTCACTGAAGCTTTCTTT
CDR3aa: CASSSDNLGVTEAFF
v_gene: TRBV5-1
abundance: NA
d_gene: NA
j_gene: TRBJ1-1

CDR3nt: TGTGCCACCCCCCGGGCCACAGGGTATGGCTACACCTTC
CDR3aa: CATPRATGYGYTF
v_gene: TRBV7-2
abundance: NA
d_gene: NA
j_gene: TRBJ1-2

CDR3nt: TGTGCCAGCAGCTTACAACCAGCGAGCTCCTACGAGCAGTACTTC
CDR3aa: CASSLQPASSYEQYF
v_gene: TRBV13
abundance: NA
d_gene: NA
j_gene: TRBJ2-7

CDR3nt: TGTGCCAGCAGCTTGGACAAGGAGAGCTCCTACAATGAGCAGTTCTTC
CDR3aa: CASSLDKESSYNEQFF
v_gene: TRBV5-4
abundance: NA
d_gene: NA
j_gene: TRBJ2-1

CDR3nt: TGCGCCAGCAGCTTGGGGCAGATAGCCAAAAACATTCAGTACTTC
CDR3aa: CASSLGQIAKNIQYF
v_gene: TRBV5-1
abundance: NA
d_gene: NA
j_gene: TRBJ2-4

CDR3nt: TGTGCCAGCAGCCCTCTAGCGGGGGCAACGGGGGAGACCCAGTACTTC
CDR3aa: CASSPLAGATGETQYF
v_gene: TRBV11-2
abundance: NA
d_gene: TRBD2
j_gene: TRBJ2-5

CDR3nt: TGTGCCAGCAGCCTCGTCAAGAGGGCAGGGGGTTCCTACGAGCAGTACTTC
CDR3aa: CASSLVKRAGGSYEQYF
v_gene: TRBV13
abundance: NA
d_gene: TRBD1
j_gene: TRBJ2-7

CDR3nt: TGTGCCAGCAGTTCCGACAGTCACCTCTCCTACGAGCAGTACTTC
CDR3aa: CASSSDSHLSYEQYF
v_gene: TRBV28
abundance: NA
d_gene: NA
j_gene: TRBJ2-7

CDR3nt: TGTGCCAGCATGTCGGTAGCGGGAGGGTCCTACGAGCAGTACTTC
CDR3aa: CASMSVAGGSYEQYF
v_gene: TRBV5-6
abundance: NA
d_gene: TRBD2
j_gene: TRBJ2-7

CDR3nt: TGTGCCAGCAGCTCCGGTCGACGGCGGGATCAGCCCCAGCATTTT
CDR3aa: CASSSGRRRDQPQHF
v_gene: TRBV7-2
abundance: NA
d_gene: NA
j_gene: TRBJ1-5

CDR3nt: TGCGCCAGCAGCCGACAACGGACAGAGGTATCTTTCTTT
CDR3aa: CASSRQRTEVSFF
v_gene: TRBV4-3
abundance: NA
d_gene: NA
j_gene: TRBJ1-1

CDR3nt: TGTGCCAGCAGCGGACAGAGTAATTCACCCCTCCACTTT
CDR3aa: CASSGQSNSPLHF
v_gene: TRBV27
abundance: NA
d_gene: NA
j_gene: TRBJ1-6

CDR3nt: TGTGCCAGCAGCGCTGGAGGGAGCGAGCAGTACTTC
CDR3aa: CASSAGGSEQYF
v_gene: TRBV9
abundance: NA
d_gene: NA
j_gene: TRBJ2-7

CDR3nt: TGTGCCAGCAGCTTCCGACTACATAGCACAGATACGCAGTATTTT
CDR3aa: CASSFRLHSTDTQYF
v_gene: TRBV13
abundance: NA
d_gene: NA
j_gene: TRBJ2-3

CDR3nt: TGTGCCAGCAGTTTAACCGGGACACAAAAAGAGACCCAGTACTTC
CDR3aa: CASSLTGTQKETQYF
v_gene: TRBV28
abundance: NA
d_gene: NA
j_gene: TRBJ2-5

CDR3nt: TGTGCCAGCAGTTACCCCCGGGGACAGAGGACCGGGGAGCTGTTTTTT
CDR3aa: CASSYPRGQRTGELFF
v_gene: TRBV6-5
abundance: NA
d_gene: TRBD1
j_gene: TRBJ2-2

CDR3nt: TGTGCCTGGAGTGGTTGGGGCGACTCCACCTACGAGCAGTACTTC
CDR3aa: CAWSGWGDSTYEQYF
v_gene: TRBV30
abundance: NA
d_gene: NA
j_gene: TRBJ2-7

CDR3nt: TGTGCCAGCGGCCCCGCTGCGGGTCGTCCCTACGAGCAGTACTTC
CDR3aa: CASGPAAGRPYEQYF
v_gene: TRBV7-9
abundance: few
d_gene: NA
j_gene: TRBJ2-7

CDR3nt: TGTGCCAGCAGTACTGGGCGACAAAACACCGGGGAGCTGTTTTTT
CDR3aa: CASSTGRQNTGELFF
v_gene: TRBV2
abundance: NA
d_gene: NA
j_gene: TRBJ2-2

CDR3nt: TGTGCCAGCAGCTTAACAGGGGGAGAATCACCCCTCCACTTT
CDR3aa: CASSLTGGESPLHF
v_gene: TRBV7-9
abundance: NA
d_gene: TRBD1
j_gene: TRBJ1-6

CDR3nt: TGTGCCAGCAGCTTAATGCGGGCGTCCGGCTACACCTTC
CDR3aa: CASSLMRASGYTF
v_gene: TRBV11-1
abundance: once
d_gene: NA
j_gene: TRBJ1-2

CDR3nt: TGTGCCAGCTCACTGATTAGGGGGCTTGGGGCCAACGTCCTGACTTTC
CDR3aa: CASSLIRGLGANVLTF
v_gene: TRBV18
abundance: NA
d_gene: TRBD1
j_gene: TRBJ2-6

CDR3nt: TGTGCCACCAAAGGAAGCGGATACACCGGGGAGCTGTTTTTT
CDR3aa: CATKGSGYTGELFF
v_gene: TRBV6-5
abundance: NA
d_gene: NA
j_gene: TRBJ2-2

CDR3nt: TGTGCCAGCAGCTTACTTGGGAGTACCTACGAGCAGTACTTC
CDR3aa: CASSLLGSTYEQYF
v_gene: TRBV7-2
abundance: once
d_gene: NA
j_gene: TRBJ2-7